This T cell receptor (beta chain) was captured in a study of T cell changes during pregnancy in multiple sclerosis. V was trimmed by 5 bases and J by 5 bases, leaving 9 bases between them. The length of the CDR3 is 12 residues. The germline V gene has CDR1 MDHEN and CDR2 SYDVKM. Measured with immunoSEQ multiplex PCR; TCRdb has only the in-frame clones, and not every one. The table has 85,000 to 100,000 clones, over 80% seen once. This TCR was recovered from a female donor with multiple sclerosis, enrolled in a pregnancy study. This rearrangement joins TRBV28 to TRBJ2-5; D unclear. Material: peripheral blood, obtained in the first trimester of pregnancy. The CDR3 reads CASSPYFETQYF. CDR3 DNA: TGTGCCAGCAGTCCCTATTTCGAGACCCAGTACTTC.